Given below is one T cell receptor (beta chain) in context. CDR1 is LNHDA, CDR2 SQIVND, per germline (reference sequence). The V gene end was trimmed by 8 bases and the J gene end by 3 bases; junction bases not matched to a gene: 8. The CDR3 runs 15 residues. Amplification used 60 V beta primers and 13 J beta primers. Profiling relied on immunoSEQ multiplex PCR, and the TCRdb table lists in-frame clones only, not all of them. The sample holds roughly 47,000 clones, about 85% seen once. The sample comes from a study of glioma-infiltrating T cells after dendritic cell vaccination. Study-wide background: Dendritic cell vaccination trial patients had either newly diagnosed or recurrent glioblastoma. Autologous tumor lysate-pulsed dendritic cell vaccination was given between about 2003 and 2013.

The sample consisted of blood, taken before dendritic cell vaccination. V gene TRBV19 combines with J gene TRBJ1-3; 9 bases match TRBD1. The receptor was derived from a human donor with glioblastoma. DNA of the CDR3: TGTGCCAGTCTGACCACAGGGGGCTTTGGAAACACCATATATTTT. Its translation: CASLTTGGFGNTIYF.